These T cell receptor beta chains were read from a single sample in a study of T cell repertoires in cytomegalovirus infection. MiXCR was run by TCRdb on the reads, yielding one entry per CDR3 protein. Among roughly 500,000 distinct CDR3 sequences, around 11% were seen once, and the ten largest hold about a tenth. The sequenced sample consisted of PBMCs. The source of these receptors is a human donor in good health (CMV status not recorded). Some clones in this sample may be carry-over from other donors' samples. The CDR3 runs from the conserved cysteine through the conserved F or W. Each record gives: J gene, D gene, V gene, clone size, CDR3 protein, CDR3 DNA. A D gene is named only where the DNA matches it firmly. Size tells how often a clone was seen (once, few, many) or the class of an expanded clone, and some rows leave it out.

>TRBJ2-5|TRBD2|TRBV28|many
CASSSAGAQETQYF
TGTGCCAGCAGTTCTGCGGGAGCCCAAGAGACCCAGTACTTC
>TRBJ1-4|NA|TRBV29-1|NA
CSVEVGTGNEKLFF
TGCAGCGTTGAAGTGGGGACGGGGAATGAAAAACTGTTTTTT
>TRBJ1-4|TRBD1|TRBV20-1|many
CSARDWGQGNEKLFF
TGCAGTGCTAGAGATTGGGGACAGGGTAATGAAAAACTGTTTTTT
>TRBJ1-3|NA|TRBV19|many
CASSIQSSGNTIYF
TGTGCCAGTAGTATTCAGAGCTCTGGAAACACCATATATTTT
>TRBJ1-1|NA|TRBV27|many
CASSLAGATIFLEAFF
TGTGCCAGCAGTTTGGCGGGGGCCACGATCTTTCTTGAAGCTTTCTTT
>TRBJ1-6|NA|TRBV7-9|NA
CASSLRQDFSPLHF
TGTGCCAGCAGCTTACGACAGGACTTCTCACCCCTCCACTTT
>TRBJ2-7|NA|TRBV5-1|many
CASSLRRSYEQYF
TGCGCCAGCAGCTTGCGGAGAAGCTACGAGCAGTACTTC
>TRBJ1-6|TRBD1|TRBV5-1|many
CASRPGQPNSPLHF
TGCGCCAGCAGACCGGGACAGCCAAATTCACCCCTCCACTTT
>TRBJ2-5|TRBD1|TRBV3-1|NA
CASSQWDRGAQETQYF
TGTGCCAGCAGCCAATGGGACAGGGGAGCCCAAGAGACCCAGTACTTC
>TRBJ2-1|TRBD2|TRBV10-3|few
CAALRGGENNEQFF
TGTGCCGCTCTCCGGGGAGGGGAGAACAATGAGCAGTTCTTC
>TRBJ2-7|NA|TRBV20-1|few
CSARVKRLGPEQYF
TGCAGTGCTAGAGTAAAGAGACTGGGCCCCGAGCAGTACTTC
>TRBJ1-5|TRBD1|TRBV4-2|many
CASSQLLDRGPGQPQHF
TGTGCCAGCAGCCAATTATTGGACAGGGGGCCTGGTCAGCCCCAGCATTTT
>TRBJ1-1|TRBD1|TRBV29-1|NA
CSHRGNTEAFF
TGCAGTCACAGGGGAAACACTGAAGCTTTCTTT
>TRBJ2-1|NA|TRBV29-1|NA
CSVSQGYYNEQFF
TGCAGCGTCTCACAGGGTTATTACAATGAGCAGTTCTTC
>TRBJ2-2|NA|TRBV11-2|NA
CASRHPGQRTRELFF
TGTGCCAGCAGACATCCGGGACAACGAACCAGGGAGCTGTTTTTT
>TRBJ2-2|TRBD1|TRBV12-3/TRBV12-4|many
CASSFRSSSGGWGSDTGELFF
TGTGCCAGCAGTTTCCGCTCCTCTTCAGGGGGCTGGGGTTCGGACACCGGGGAGCTGTTTTTT
>TRBJ2-5|TRBD2|TRBV9|NA
CASSVTSGGAETQYF
TGTGCCAGCAGCGTGACTAGCGGGGGGGCGGAGACCCAGTACTTC
>TRBJ2-3|TRBD2|TRBV24-1|NA
CATGLAGDSDTQYF
TGTGCCACCGGACTAGCGGGAGACTCAGATACGCAGTATTTT
>TRBJ2-5|NA|TRBV11-2|many
CASSFRAAAAVAAQYF
TGTGCCAGCAGCTTTCGTGCTGCGGCGGCAGTGGCGGCCCAGTACTTC
>TRBJ1-4|NA|TRBV20-1|many
CSARRLVDEKLFF
TGCAGTGCTAGGAGGCTAGTGGATGAAAAACTGTTTTTT
>TRBJ1-2|NA|TRBV5-1|many
CASSNGGLGSGGLGYTF
TGCGCCAGCAGCAACGGAGGTTTGGGCAGTGGCGGACTTGGCTACACCTTC
>TRBJ2-7|NA|TRBV23-1|NA
CASSQSGRGHSSEQYF
TGCGCCAGCAGTCAATCGGGCAGGGGCCATAGCTCCGAGCAGTACTTC
>TRBJ1-2|NA|TRBV4-1|many
CASSQDLRGFGYTF
TGCGCCAGCAGCCAAGATCTGCGAGGGTTTGGCTACACCTTC
>TRBJ2-7|TRBD2|TRBV6-6|many
CASTLAGGSYEQYF
TGTGCCAGTACCTTAGCGGGGGGCTCCTACGAGCAGTACTTC
>TRBJ2-3|NA|TRBV7-3|many
CASSLNGADTQYF
TGTGCCAGCAGCTTAAACGGGGCAGATACGCAGTATTTT
>TRBJ1-5|TRBD1|TRBV20-1|NA
CSAMRAGQGAFDGNQPQHF
TGCAGTGCTATGAGGGCGGGACAGGGGGCTTTCGATGGCAATCAGCCCCAGCATTTT
>TRBJ2-7|TRBD2|TRBV6-5|many
CASSYSIGGRAVGYEQYF
TGTGCCAGCAGTTACTCGATCGGCGGGAGGGCCGTAGGGTACGAGCAGTACTTC
>TRBJ1-5|TRBD1|TRBV5-1|many
CASSSGTGKDNPPQHF
TGCGCCAGCAGCTCCGGGACAGGGAAGGACAATCCGCCCCAGCATTTT
>TRBJ2-1|NA|TRBV20-1|NA
CSAPRPPGYNEQFF
TGCAGTGCACCCCGGCCCCCGGGGTACAATGAGCAGTTCTTC
>TRBJ2-1|TRBD2|TRBV20-1|NA
CSARGGSGGYNEQFF
TGCAGTGCTAGAGGGGGTAGCGGGGGCTACAATGAGCAGTTCTTC
>TRBJ1-2|NA|TRBV11-2|many
CASSLVRDNYGYTF
TGTGCCAGCAGCTTAGTCAGGGACAACTATGGCTACACCTTC
>TRBJ2-1|NA|TRBV27|many
CASSGTFFMATSYNEQFF
TGTGCCAGCAGTGGGACTTTCTTCATGGCCACCTCCTACAATGAGCAGTTCTTC
>TRBJ2-1|NA|TRBV28|many
CASSITTWDEQFF
TGTGCCAGCAGTATCACGACCTGGGATGAGCAGTTCTTC
>TRBJ2-1|NA|TRBV29-1|many
CSEPTGTNYNEQFF
TGCAGCGAGCCGACAGGAACCAACTACAATGAGCAGTTCTTC
>TRBJ1-1|NA|TRBV6-2/TRBV6-3|NA
CATATGNTEAFF
TGTGCCACGGCGACAGGGAACACTGAAGCTTTCTTT
>TRBJ2-6|NA|TRBV19|many
CASYTPGGRTPSGANVLTF
TGTGCCAGTTATACCCCAGGGGGGAGGACCCCCTCTGGGGCCAACGTCCTGACTTTC
>TRBJ1-6|NA|TRBV27|many
CASSSPASSYNSPLHF
TGTGCCAGCAGTTCGCCCGCGAGCTCCTATAATTCACCCCTCCACTTT
>TRBJ1-2|NA|TRBV12-3/TRBV12-4|many
CASSGPGGFDGYTF
TGTGCCAGCAGTGGGCCTGGGGGCTTTGATGGCTACACCTTC
>TRBJ2-7|NA|TRBV29-1|many
CSVDGDGRLNEQYF
TGCAGCGTTGATGGGGACGGAAGATTGAACGAGCAGTACTTC
>TRBJ2-2|TRBD2|TRBV7-4|many
CARPEGLAERTGELFF
TGTGCCAGACCCGAGGGACTAGCGGAGAGGACCGGGGAGCTGTTTTTT
>TRBJ1-1|NA|TRBV3-1|NA
CASSQDGRGSPEAFF
TGTGCCAGCAGCCAAGATGGGAGGGGGTCCCCTGAAGCTTTCTTT
>TRBJ2-5|TRBD1|TRBV19|many
CASSPTGTGGGETQYF
TGTGCCAGTAGCCCTACCGGGACAGGGGGCGGAGAGACCCAGTACTTC